A selection of T cell receptor beta chains follows, all from one sample in a study of radiotherapy plus CTLA-4 blockade in lung cancer. TCRdb's copy holds only in-frame clones and misses some; the assay was immunoSEQ multiplex PCR. Of about 110,000 clones in the sample, about 84% were seen once. The sample here was peripheral blood, taken from a patient treated with radiotherapy plus ipilimumab. The receptors were sampled from a human donor with non-small cell lung cancer that progressed on radiotherapy plus ipilimumab. Some clones in this sample may be carry-over from other donors' samples. CDR3s include the opening cysteine and the closing phenylalanine or tryptophan. Fields, in order: clone size, D gene, J gene, V gene, CDR3 protein, CDR3 DNA. D genes are given only for firm matches. The size field is filled for only some rows; it gives once, few, many or a size class.

>-|-|TRBJ2-5|TRBV6-5
CASSYVGSRSGETQYF
TGTGCCAGCAGTTACGTAGGCAGCCGATCGGGCGAGACCCAGTACTTC
>-|-|TRBJ2-5|TRBV7-3
CASSLMGGGQETQYF
TGTGCCAGCAGCTTAATGGGGGGAGGTCAAGAGACCCAGTACTTC
>-|TRBD1|TRBJ1-1|TRBV6-5
CASSVNRQGRTEAFF
TGTGCCAGCAGCGTTAACCGACAGGGAAGGACTGAAGCTTTCTTT
>few|-|TRBJ1-4|TRBV10-1
CASTCRGGPDEKLFF
TGCGCCAGCACATGTCGAGGAGGGCCAGATGAAAAACTGTTTTTT
>-|-|TRBJ1-2|TRBV15
CATSRGLQADLFYGYTF
TGTGCCACCAGCAGAGGATTACAGGCAGACCTTTTCTATGGCTACACCTTC
>-|-|TRBJ2-3|TRBV7-2
CASSARSRGANSTDTQYF
TGTGCCAGCAGCGCAAGGTCGCGGGGCGCAAATAGCACAGATACGCAGTATTTT
>-|-|TRBJ1-5|TRBV6-5
CASSRGASQPQHF
TGTGCCAGCAGTAGGGGGGCGAGTCAGCCCCAGCATTTT
>-|TRBD2|TRBJ2-2|TRBV7-6
CASSPDLSGITNTGELFF
TGTGCCAGCAGCCCAGATCTTAGCGGGATTACGAACACCGGGGAGCTGTTTTTT
>-|-|TRBJ2-3|TRBV7-2
CASSSRDHTDTQYF
TGTGCCAGCAGCTCCCGGGACCACACAGATACGCAGTATTTT
>-|-|TRBJ1-3|TRBV4-2
CASSQVSTGYSGNTIYF
TGTGCCAGCAGCCAAGTTAGTACAGGTTACTCTGGAAACACCATATATTTT
>-|-|TRBJ1-5|TRBV5-6
CASSLTVNLRSNQPQHF
TGTGCCAGCAGCTTGACAGTCAATTTAAGAAGCAATCAGCCCCAGCATTTT
>few|TRBD2|TRBJ2-1|TRBV5-1
CASSLDSGGYNEQFF
TGCGCCAGCAGCTTGGACTCGGGGGGTTACAATGAGCAGTTCTTC
>-|-|TRBJ2-7|TRBV28
CASSFLFTGSYEQYF
TGTGCCAGCAGTTTTCTATTTACAGGTTCCTACGAGCAGTACTTC
>-|TRBD1|TRBJ1-2|TRBV5-1
CASSLNPGQGNYGYTF
TGCGCCAGCAGCTTAAACCCGGGACAGGGGAACTATGGCTACACCTTC
>once|-|TRBJ1-5|TRBV2
CASRGGLLRGNQPQHF
TGTGCCAGCAGGGGGGGACTCCTCAGAGGCAATCAGCCCCAGCATTTT
>-|-|TRBJ2-7|TRBV7-2
CASSLGGLSYEQYF
TGTGCCAGCAGCTTGGGCGGCCTCTCCTACGAGCAGTACTTC
>-|TRBD1|TRBJ2-7|TRBV11-3
CASSFAPSRTGGNEQYF
TGTGCCAGCAGCTTCGCTCCGAGCCGGACAGGGGGTAATGAGCAGTACTTC
>-|-|TRBJ2-3|TRBV5-1
CASSLSGTSTDTQYF
TGCGCCAGCAGCTTGTCCGGGACGAGCACAGATACGCAGTATTTT
>-|-|TRBJ2-5|TRBV11-2
CASSLVGPGETQYF
TGTGCCAGCAGCTTAGTCGGACCTGGGGAGACCCAGTACTTC
>-|-|TRBJ1-2|TRBV7-9
CASSSGGFGAYGYTF
TGTGCCAGCAGCTCCGGGGGTTTTGGGGCTTATGGCTACACCTTC
>-|-|TRBJ2-3|TRBV5-1
CASSLEVMGEGDTQYF
TGCGCCAGCAGCTTGGAGGTTATGGGGGAAGGAGATACGCAGTATTTT
>-|TRBD1|TRBJ2-7|TRBV19
CASSGKGTVSSYEQYF
TGTGCCAGTAGTGGGAAAGGGACAGTGAGCTCCTACGAGCAGTACTTC
>-|-|TRBJ1-1|TRBV2
CASYGEVNTEAFF
TGTGCCAGCTATGGGGAGGTAAACACTGAAGCTTTCTTT
>-|-|TRBJ1-1|TRBV6-1
CASSEAGSQGGKTEAFF
TGTGCCAGCAGTGAAGCGGGGAGCCAGGGCGGTAAGACTGAAGCTTTCTTT
>-|TRBD1|TRBJ1-2|TRBV28
CASSSLGQGFIYGYTF
TGTGCCAGCAGCTCTCTTGGACAGGGCTTTATCTATGGCTACACCTTC